Each of the 17 T cell receptor beta chains below was sequenced from the same sample in a study of cytomegalovirus exposure and HLA in healthy donors. TCRdb's copy holds only in-frame clones and misses some; the assay was immunoSEQ multiplex PCR. The sample includes some 120,000 clones, 88% seen only once; the top ten take around 1.5%. The sample was PBMCs. The origin of the receptors is a man in his thirties or forties in good health and CMV-seronegative.

The CDR3 is CASSMGRSYTEAFF. The CDR3 DNA sequence: TGTGCCAGCAGTATGGGCAGGTCTTACACTGAAGCTTTCTTT. The rearrangement links TRBV2 to TRBJ1-1; the D is unclear. Germline loops: CDR1 SNHLY, CDR2 FYNNEI. This CDR3 is built from 14 residues. V was pared by 5 bases and J by 3 bases, with 13 bases between.

The chain combines TRBV7-9 with TRBJ1-1; 7 bases map to TRBD1. V lost 6 bases, J lost 0 bases, and 7 bases stayed unmatched. Germline lookup yields CDR1 SEHNR and CDR2 FQNEAQ (reference sequence). This CDR3 comprises 15 residues. The CDR3 nucleotides are TGTGCCAGCAGACCTCGACAGGGTCTGAACACTGAAGCTTTCTTT. This sequence encodes CASRPRQGLNTEAFF.

The chain joins TRBV28 to TRBJ2-7, with 7 bases that match TRBD2. This CDR3 is 18 amino acids long. V trimming: 6 bases; J trimming: 7 bases; junction bases outside the gene matches: 24. CDR1 and CDR2 (germline): MDHEN, SYDVKM. CDR3 sequence: CASSLSGTPSRGSREQYF. In DNA, the CDR3 is TGTGCCAGCAGCCTAAGCGGGACGCCCTCCCGGGGTTCGCGTGAGCAGTACTTC.

The table lists this clone with a count of one. The chain links TRBV6-1 to TRBJ2-1, with D maybe TRBD1 (6 bases). The CDR3 runs 14 residues. Deletions cut 7 bases from V and 4 bases from J, with 14 bases between. Germline values: CDR1 MNHNS, CDR2 SASEGT. CDR3 region: CASTFQGSYNEQFF. CDR3 nucleotides: TGTGCCAGCACATTTCAGGGGTCTTACAATGAGCAGTTCTTC.

V is TRBV27 and J is TRBJ2-3; D is perhaps TRBD1 (5 bases). The CDR3 sequence is 13 residues long. Germline CDR1 is MNHEY and CDR2 is SMNVEV (reference sequence). Trimming pared 4 bases from V and 2 bases from J, leaving 7 bases between. Here the CDR3 reads CASSWGLTDTQYF. The CDR3 DNA reads TGTGCCAGCAGTTGGGGCCTCACAGATACGCAGTATTTT.

This chain uses TRBV7-9 with TRBJ1-4; D is uncertain. Germline loops: CDR1 SEHNR, CDR2 FQNEAQ (reference sequence). The V end lost 2 bases, the J end lost 10 bases, and 11 bases lay between the germline ends. The CDR3 extends over 13 amino acids. CDR3 loop: CASSLIPEGKLFF. CDR3 in DNA: TGTGCCAGCAGCTTAATCCCGGAGGGAAAACTGTTTTTT.

Only one count was recorded for this clone. V usage is TRBV7-9 and J usage is TRBJ2-7; 9 bases fit TRBD2. There are 15 residues in the CDR3. Looked up from germline, CDR1 is SEHNR and CDR2 is FQNEAQ (reference sequence). After removal of 6 bases from V and 2 bases from J, the junction contained 8 bases not matched to a gene. DNA of the CDR3: TGTGCCAGCAGTCTAGCGGGGATGCCTACCTACGAGCAGTACTTC. It codes for CASSLAGMPTYEQYF.

The rearrangement uses TRBV25-1 and TRBJ1-4; 7 bases are shared with TRBD1. V shed 3 bases and J 8 bases; nucleotides not matched to a gene: 9. This CDR3 contains 15 residues. Germline V gives CDR1 MGHDK, CDR2 SYGVNS. The CDR3 nucleotides are TGTGCCAGCAGTGATCCCAGGACAGGCGGGGAAAAACTGTTTTTT. This encodes CASSDPRTGGEKLFF.

The chain links TRBV27 to TRBJ2-1; D is possibly TRBD2 (6 bases). The CDR3 runs 15 residues. V lost 6 bases and J 4 bases, leaving 16 bases between the germline ends. Looked up from germline, CDR1 is MNHEY and CDR2 is SMNVEV (reference sequence). The CDR3 DNA reads TGTGCCAGCAGCTCCCGTACCGGGACTTACAATGAGCAGTTCTTC. Amino acids: CASSSRTGTYNEQFF.

To note about this clone: This same CDR3 is encoded by further DNA sequences in the sample. The chain carries TRBV18 and TRBJ1-5, with unresolved D. Per the germline V gene, CDR1 is KGHSH and CDR2 is LQKENI. Trimming removed 0 bases at V and 5 bases at J, with 2 bases between. The CDR3 is 12 residues long. In DNA form, the CDR3 reads TGTGCCAGCTCACCACCCGATCAGCCCCAGCATTTT. Translation: CASSPPDQPQHF.

The rearrangement links TRBV29-1 to TRBJ2-5; D is perhaps TRBD2 (6 bases). Looked up from germline, CDR1 is SQVTM and CDR2 is ANQGSEA. The CDR3 runs 12 residues. Trimming stripped 4 bases from V and 5 bases from J, with 11 bases between. CDR3 in amino acids: CSVAGGDETQYF. For the CDR3, the DNA is TGCAGCGTTGCGGGCGGGGACGAGACCCAGTACTTC.

The chain joins TRBV19 to TRBJ1-2; no clear D. Germline lookup yields CDR1 LNHDA and CDR2 SQIVND (reference sequence). The CDR3 totals 18 residues. Trimming took 7 bases from V and 1 from J, leaving 25 bases between them. CDR3 residues: CASIGSHRARTINYGYTF. The CDR3 nucleotides read TGTGCCAGTATCGGGTCCCACCGAGCCCGAACCATTAACTATGGCTACACCTTC.

The chain carries TRBV30 and TRBJ1-2; D possibly corresponds to TRBD1 (5 bases). The germline V and J ends were trimmed by 2 bases and 0 bases, with 10 bases remaining between them. The CDR3 spans 14 residues. Per the germline V gene, CDR1 is GTSNPN and CDR2 is SVGIG (reference sequence). CDR3 region: CAWSRGLANYGYTF. Written as DNA, the CDR3 is TGTGCCTGGAGTAGGGGCCTAGCTAACTATGGCTACACCTTC.

The V call is TRBV15, the J call TRBJ1-4, with D possibly TRBD1 on 5 matching bases. Germline-derived CDR1 and CDR2 are LNHNV and YYDKDF (reference sequence). V shed 1 base and J shed 8 bases, with 8 bases lying between them. The CDR3 has 13 amino acids. The CDR3 loop is CATSRVPGEKLFF. The CDR3, as DNA: TGTGCCACCAGCAGAGTCCCAGGGGAAAAACTGTTTTTT.

The chain carries TRBV7-2 and TRBJ2-7; D is undetermined. V lost 2 bases to trimming and J lost 3 bases, with 8 bases between them. Germline CDR1 reads SGHTA; CDR2 reads FQGNSA. The CDR3 contains 13 residues. CDR3 loop: CASSLILGYEQYF. The CDR3 region has the DNA TGTGCCAGCAGCTTAATTCTAGGCTACGAGCAGTACTTC.

This clone showed up just once. The genes are TRBV19 and TRBJ2-7, with 7 nucleotides matching TRBD2. The CDR3 consists of 17 residues. Germline V CDR1 and CDR2: LNHDA, SQIVND (reference sequence). The V and J ends lost 5 bases and 0 bases, in that order; junction bases with no gene match: 13. As DNA, the CDR3 is TGTGCCAGTAGTGAGCCCCCGCGGGGGACGAGCTCCTACGAGCAGTACTTC. This sequence encodes CASSEPPRGTSSYEQYF. The full variable domain, rest sourced from reference TRBV19 and TRBJ2-7, is DGGITQSPKYLFRKEGQNVTLSCEQNLNHDAMYWYRQDPGQGLRLIYYSQIVNDFQKGDIAEGYSVSREKKESFPLTVTSAQKNPTAFYLCASSEPPRGTSSYEQYFGPGTRLTVT.

This chain joins TRBV9 and TRBJ2-2; D gene uncertain. Germline loops: CDR1 SGDLS, CDR2 YYNGEE. V gave up 3 bases and J gave up 8 bases, with 11 bases separating them. CDR3 length equals 13 residues. CDR3 in amino acids: CASSARPLGELFF. CDR3 nucleotides: TGTGCCAGCAGCGCCAGGCCGCTAGGGGAGCTGTTTTTT.